This T cell receptor beta chain was sequenced in a study of cytomegalovirus exposure and HLA in healthy donors. Use of 60 Vbeta and 13 Jbeta primers characterized the PCR. Data came from immunoSEQ multiplex PCR; TCRdb stores just in-frame clones and leaves some out. The sample has about 85,000 clones; about 72% are singletons. Worth noting for this clone: At one boundary the junction diverges from the germline segment, which might be a read error.

The CDR3 sequence is 11 residues long. Germline CDR1 MNHEY, CDR2 SVGAGI. This receptor was taken from a man aged 25-45 years in good health and CMV-seronegative. Sequencing was carried out using PBMCs. The rearrangement links TRBV6-5 to TRBJ1-2; D gene uncertain. CDR3 in DNA: TGTGCCAGCAGTTACCCCCCCTCAAGCTACTTC. This gives the protein CASSYPPSSYF.